The count of the clone carrying this TCR beta chain is one. This sample includes further DNA sequences coding for the same CDR3. The CDR3 contains 14 residues. The germline V gene has CDR1 KGHSH and CDR2 LQKENI. V lost 3 bases to trimming and J lost 2 bases, with 9 bases between them. Clones were sequenced by immunoSEQ multiplex PCR, and TCRdb holds only the in-frame ones, with some missing. This table holds over a million clones, about 74% found once. The sample belongs to a study of shared clonotypes between healthy human individuals. The chain combines TRBV18 with TRBJ2-3, with a tentative D call TRBD2 (6 bases). The clonotype originates from a man between 18 and 35 years old in good health. Material for sequencing was memory CD4+ T cells sorted from blood. Regarding subset: CD45RA-negative fraction. CDR3 DNA sequence: TGTGCCAGCTCACCTAGCGGAAACACAGATACGCAGTATTTT. It translates to CASSPSGNTDTQYF.